What follows is one TCR beta chain and its context. The entry originates in a study of blood T cell repertoires in COVID-19. The wider study: Researchers got acute and convalescent COVID-19 samples from the United States, Italy and Spain. Sources were T cells, B-cell-depleted T cells, or PBMCs; the material itself was cDNA or gDNA.

Study processing details: For nucleated cells, counts were estimated from reference gene primer amplification. TCRdb's table, derived via immunoSEQ multiplex PCR, lists solely in-frame clones and lacks some. For V, J and clone size, that table is used; D and trimming come from the DNA. Of roughly 87,000 clones in the sample, roughly 80% were seen once. The CDR3 runs 13 residues. Trimming pared 3 bases from V and 4 bases from J, leaving 9 bases between. Germline V gene sequence: CDR1 LNHDA, CDR2 SQIVND (reference sequence). This receptor was taken from a woman in her sixties with acute or convalescent COVID-19. The specimen sequenced was peripheral blood. This chain joins TRBV19 and TRBJ1-2; D gene uncertain. CDR3 loop: CASSMNSFYGYTF. Here the CDR3 DNA reads TGTGCCAGTAGTATGAACAGCTTCTATGGCTACACCTTC.